The subject of this entry is one T cell receptor (beta chain). The antigen remains undetermined. This specimen belongs to a study of response to subunit inactivated influenza vaccine. Study findings and constraints: The authors offered the suggestion that each seasonal influenza vaccination recruits few new T cells.

Between the trimmed V and J ends, which lost 0 bases and 3 bases, there was a span of 17 bases. CDR3 size: 17 residues. CDR1 is LGHNA, CDR2 YSLEER, per germline. From the RT-PCR reads, TCRdb called clonotypes with MiXCR, one entry per CDR3 protein. Counted here are approximately 570,000 distinct CDR3 sequences, under 9% occurring once; the ten biggest clones make up 13%. This TCR came from a man aged 50-75 years who received an inactivated influenza vaccine. This specimen was PBMCs from blood, taken less than 30 months after vaccination. The chain joins TRBV4-3 to TRBJ2-5; the D gene could be TRBD1 or TRBD2 (5 bases each). The chain's CDR3 is CASSQDFSGRLEETQYF. CDR3 DNA sequence: TGCGCCAGCAGCCAAGATTTCTCAGGGAGATTAGAAGAGACCCAGTACTTC.